The 11 T cell receptor beta chains below all came from one sample that was sequenced in a study of shared clonotypes between healthy human individuals. Assay: immunoSEQ multiplex PCR; the TCRdb copy retains only in-frame clones and omits some. The repertoire holds about 470,000 clones, with about 85% as singletons. The sample was PBMCs. Every receptor here comes from a woman in her 40s in good health. Some clones in this sample may be carry-over from other donors' samples.

The genes are TRBV4-1 and TRBJ1-2, with 8 bases identical to TRBD1. The CDR3 spans 15 residues. Trimming took 3 bases from V and 3 from J; bases not matched to a gene: 6. The germline V gene encodes CDR1 MGHRA and CDR2 YSYEKL. CDR3 loop: CASSHGPTGDYGYTF. The CDR3 DNA reads TGCGCCAGCAGCCACGGGCCGACAGGGGACTATGGCTACACCTTC.

This sequence joins TRBV6-1 and TRBJ1-1; possible D gene TRBD1, 6 bases. V gave up 7 bases and J gave up 4 bases, with 13 bases separating them. CDR3 size: 13 residues. Germline values: CDR1 MNHNS, CDR2 SASEGT. As DNA, the CDR3 is TGTGCCAGCATTACAGGGTCGGGCACTGAAGCTTTCTTT. It yields the protein CASITGSGTEAFF.

V usage is TRBV6-5 and J usage is TRBJ2-2; unclear D gene. CDR1 and CDR2 from the germline V gene are MNHEY and SVGAGI. The CDR3 length is 14 residues. The V end lost 0 bases, the J end lost 3 bases, and 5 bases lay between the germline ends. The CDR3 DNA sequence: TGTGCCAGCAGTTACTCTGGGTACACCGGGGAGCTGTTTTTT. This gives the protein CASSYSGYTGELFF.

This clone has a single count. This chain uses TRBV14 with TRBJ2-5; TRBD2 aligns across 7 bases. This CDR3 spans 14 amino acids. Germline-derived CDR1 and CDR2 are SGHDN and FVKESK. J gave up 7 bases and V 4 bases, and 9 bases lay outside the gene matches. CDR3 sequence reads: CASSLGLSSMTQYF. Written as DNA, the CDR3 is TGTGCCAGCAGCCTGGGACTATCCTCAATGACCCAGTACTTC.

This chain joins TRBV5-4 and TRBJ2-2; D remains unclear. This CDR3 has 17 amino acids. Germline V CDR1 and CDR2: SGHNT, YYREEE (reference sequence). Trimming took 6 bases from V and 0 from J, leaving 18 bases between them. CDR3 in amino acids: CASNSGLGQSNTGELFF. The CDR3 DNA sequence: TGTGCCAGCAACTCTGGATTGGGCCAATCGAACACCGGGGAGCTGTTTTTT.

J is TRBJ2-3 and V is TRBV29-1; D not certain. Germline loops: CDR1 SQVTM, CDR2 ANQGSEA. V dropped 6 bases and J dropped 0 bases, with 10 bases sitting between them. This CDR3 has 13 amino acids. CDR3 region: CSVMGSSTDTQYF. In DNA, the CDR3 is TGCAGCGTGATGGGGTCCAGCACAGATACGCAGTATTTT.

This clone was detected many times. The V and J genes are TRBV6-1 and TRBJ2-1, with 13 bases identical to TRBD2. Trimming removed 0 bases from V and 8 bases from J; junction bases left unmatched: 13. Germline V lookup: CDR1 MNHNS, CDR2 SASEGT. The CDR3 totals 19 residues. The CDR3 DNA is TGTGCCAGCAGTGAAGCCCGGCCTAGGGGACTAGCGGGAAGATATGAGCAGTTCTTC. Translated: CASSEARPRGLAGRYEQFF.

The chain combines TRBV5-4 with TRBJ2-7; 13 bases align to TRBD2. The CDR3 loop spans 15 amino acids. Germline-derived CDR1 and CDR2 are SGHNT and YYREEE (reference sequence). J gave up 7 bases and V 4 bases, and 8 bases lay outside the gene matches. The CDR3 sequence: CASSIGTSGMREQYF. DNA of the CDR3: TGTGCCAGCAGCATCGGGACTAGCGGGATGAGGGAGCAGTACTTC.

This clone was counted at least ten times. V is TRBV7-8 and J is TRBJ2-7; no reliable D call. The length of the CDR3 is 16 residues. V dropped 0 bases and J dropped 2 bases, with 14 bases sitting between them. Per germline, CDR1 SGHVS and CDR2 FQNEAQ. CDR3 nucleotides: TGTGCCAGCAGCTTAGCATTGCCAGGACCTCCCTACGAGCAGTACTTC. It is translated as CASSLALPGPPYEQYF.

The rearrangement uses TRBV5-1 and TRBJ2-2; 7 positions agree with TRBD2. The ends lost 4 bases at V and 0 bases at J; junction bases unmatched: 6. Germline lookup yields CDR1 SGHRS and CDR2 YFSETQ. This CDR3 comprises 16 residues. The CDR3 loop reads CASSKTSPTNTGELFF. The CDR3 region has the DNA TGCGCCAGCAGCAAGACTAGCCCCACGAACACCGGGGAGCTGTTTTTT.

The J gene is TRBJ2-5, the V gene TRBV7-9; D might be TRBD2 (6 bases). The ends were cut back, 7 bases at V and 4 bases at J, with 19 bases in the middle. Germline V lookup: CDR1 SEHNR, CDR2 FQNEAQ (reference sequence). This CDR3 comprises 15 residues. The CDR3 reads CASTPAGLPGETQYF. For the CDR3, the DNA is TGTGCCAGCACCCCAGCGGGTCTCCCGGGAGAGACCCAGTACTTC.